The 21 T cell receptor beta chains below all came from one sample that was sequenced in a study of blood T cell repertoires in COVID-19. Assay: immunoSEQ multiplex PCR; the TCRdb copy retains only in-frame clones and omits some. Here the sample spans fewer than 700,000 clones, approximately 88% being singletons. The material sequenced was peripheral blood. All receptors come from a woman aged 45-65 years with COVID-19, enrolled during active disease.

This chain joins TRBV6-1 and TRBJ2-1; D is unclear. Germline V lookup: CDR1 MNHNS, CDR2 SASEGT. The V and J ends lost 2 bases and 13 bases respectively, with 12 bases between them. This CDR3 contains 12 residues. The CDR3 coding sequence is TGTGCCAGCAGTGAAAATGAAGCTAGACAGTTCTTC. Protein: CASSENEARQFF.

This clone occurred a few times. Other DNA sequences in this specimen translate into the identical CDR3. The chain carries TRBV5-1 and TRBJ2-7; TRBD2 matches at 8 bases. This CDR3 comprises 15 residues. V was clipped by 1 base and J by 1 base; unmatched bases: 4. Germline CDR1 SGHRS, CDR2 YFSETQ. CDR3: CASSLSGGSSYEQYF. Written as DNA, the CDR3 is TGCGCCAGCAGCTTGAGCGGGGGAAGTTCCTACGAGCAGTACTTC.

The rearrangement links TRBV7-8 to TRBJ2-3; the D gene is possibly TRBD1 (5 bases). The CDR3 is 15 residues long. V was clipped by 5 bases and J by 2 bases, with 14 bases between them. Germline V lookup: CDR1 SGHVS, CDR2 FQNEAQ. CDR3 in DNA: TGTGCCAGCAGCGCTACGACAGTCTCCACAGATACGCAGTATTTT. As protein: CASSATTVSTDTQYF.

CDR3 DNA: TGCGCCAGCAGCCAAAGCGCCGAGACAGGGCGGGATCAGCCCCAGCATTTT. Its protein product is CASSQSAETGRDQPQHF. The chain is built from TRBV4-1 and TRBJ1-5; TRBD1 matches at 7 bases. V lost 2 bases to trimming and J lost 5 bases; unmatched junction nucleotides: 12. Per the germline V gene, CDR1 is MGHRA and CDR2 is YSYEKL. This CDR3 contains 17 residues.

The J gene is TRBJ1-4, the V gene TRBV30; tentatively, D is TRBD1 (5 bases). Germline-derived CDR1 and CDR2 are GTSNPN and SVGIG (reference sequence). The CDR3 consists of 19 residues. V lost 4 bases and J lost 0, with 24 bases in between. The CDR3 DNA follows: TGTGCCTGGACCCAAAACCGGGGGATCGCCCGAGCAACTAATGAAAAACTGTTTTTT. Translated, it gives CAWTQNRGIARATNEKLFF.

The chain couples TRBV29-1 to TRBJ2-1, with TRBD2 as a possible D gene (6 bases). Between the trimmed V and J ends, which lost 3 bases and 5 bases, there was a span of 11 bases. The germline CDR1 and CDR2 sequences are SQVTM and ANQGSEA. The CDR3 is 13 amino acids. CDR3 residues: CSVDGGNNNEQFF. The CDR3 DNA is TGCAGCGTTGATGGAGGGAACAACAATGAGCAGTTCTTC.

As to this clone: This sample includes further DNA sequences coding for the same CDR3. The rearrangement links TRBV2 to TRBJ1-3; TRBD1 might be the D (5 bases). Trimming removed 3 bases at V and 4 bases at J, with 10 bases between. The CDR3 is 14 residues long. Germline assignment: CDR1 SNHLY and CDR2 FYNNEI. CDR3 sequence (DNA): TGTGCCAGCAGTGAGGGGACTCCAGGAAACACCATATATTTT. Amino acid sequence: CASSEGTPGNTIYF.

This chain connects TRBV9 to TRBJ2-5, with 8 bases identical to TRBD2. Per the germline V gene, CDR1 is SGDLS and CDR2 is YYNGEE. This CDR3 contains 15 residues. The junction had 9 bases not matched to a gene; V was cut back by 3 bases and J by 5 bases. The chain's CDR3 is CASSAPGLVPETQYF. For the CDR3, the DNA is TGTGCCAGCAGCGCCCCGGGACTAGTCCCGGAGACCCAGTACTTC.

The rearrangement links TRBV30 to TRBJ1-6, with a possible D match to TRBD1 (6 bases). The CDR3 has 17 amino acids. CDR1 is GTSNPN and CDR2 is SVGIG in the germline V gene (reference sequence). The germline V and J ends were trimmed by 2 bases and 1 base, with 15 bases remaining between them. CDR3 DNA sequence: TGTGCCTGGAGTCATCCCAGGGGTGGATCCTATAATTCACCCCTCCACTTT. Amino acids: CAWSHPRGGSYNSPLHF.

This clone has only one observation. The chain combines TRBV6-1 with TRBJ1-1, with 9 bases lining up with TRBD1. Trimming took 4 bases from V and 2 from J; bases not matched to a gene: 8. Germline assignment: CDR1 MNHNS and CDR2 SASEGT. The CDR3 covers 16 residues. The CDR3 sequence: CASSARTGVGNTEAFF. The CDR3, as DNA: TGTGCCAGCAGTGCTCGGACAGGGGTAGGCAACACTGAAGCTTTCTTT.

The V and J genes are TRBV24-1 and TRBJ2-2, with 11 bases that match TRBD2. This CDR3 is built from 18 residues. The V gene's germline CDR1 is KGHDR and CDR2 SFDVKD. V lost 3 bases, J lost 2 bases, and 7 bases stayed unmatched. CDR3 loop: CATSDPHSGGANTGELFF. The CDR3 region has the DNA TGTGCCACCAGTGATCCTCATAGCGGGGGGGCCAACACCGGGGAGCTGTTTTTT.

The CDR3 DNA reads as TGTGCCAGCAGTGAAGAAGGAAAGCACAGGGGGCTCTCCTACGAGCAGTACTTC. It codes for CASSEEGKHRGLSYEQYF. V and J are TRBV6-1 and TRBJ2-7; 9 bases match TRBD1. The germline CDR1 and CDR2 sequences are MNHNS and SASEGT. The CDR3 spans 18 residues. Unmatched junction bases numbered 10, after V lost 1 base and J lost 0 bases.

Concerning this clone itself: Compared with germline, one end of the junction differs, possibly owing to a read error. The V call is TRBV6-5, the J call TRBJ1-1; D ambiguous. Germline values: CDR1 MNHEY, CDR2 SVGAGI. The CDR3 contains 14 residues. CDR3 loop: CASSYGGMKTEAFF. DNA of the CDR3: TGTGCCAGCAGTTACGGTGGCATGAAGACTGAAGCTTTCTTT.

For this clone: This same CDR3 is encoded by further DNA sequences in the sample. The genes are TRBV18 and TRBJ1-3; TRBD1 matches 8 bases. The CDR3 totals 15 residues. The V gene end was trimmed by 6 bases and the J gene end by 0 bases; junction bases not matched to a gene: 4. Germline-derived CDR1 and CDR2 are KGHSH and LQKENI. In nucleotides, the CDR3 is TGTGCCAGCTCCCCCGGACAGGGCTCTGGAAACACCATATATTTT. It is translated as CASSPGQGSGNTIYF.

V usage is TRBV5-5 and J usage is TRBJ1-4, with 8 bases lining up with TRBD1. V shed 7 bases, J shed 3 bases, and the junction held 17 bases outside the gene matches. CDR1 is SGHKS, CDR2 YYEKEE, per germline (reference sequence). This CDR3 spans 18 amino acids. This chain's CDR3 is CASARLYRGIAANEKLFF. The CDR3 DNA reads TGTGCCAGCGCCCGACTCTACAGGGGGATTGCAGCTAATGAAAAACTGTTTTTT.

The V call is TRBV7-2, the J call TRBJ2-1, with D possibly TRBD2 on 6 matching bases. CDR1 is SGHTA, CDR2 FQGNSA, per germline. Deletions cut 5 bases from V and 6 bases from J, with 17 bases between. This CDR3 has 15 amino acids. In DNA form, the CDR3 reads TGTGCCAGCAGCCCCGCGGGACGGGGGTTCAATGAGCAGTTCTTC. Its protein is CASSPAGRGFNEQFF.

The V call is TRBV6-6, the J call TRBJ1-1; D possibly corresponds to TRBD1 (6 bases). Germline V gene lookup returns CDR1 MNHNY and CDR2 SVGAGI (reference sequence). V gave up 5 bases and J gave up 2 bases, with 21 bases separating them. There are 17 residues in the CDR3. The CDR3 DNA follows: TGTGCCAGCAGTCGGGGGGCCGGGCCGAGAAAAAACACTGAAGCTTTCTTT. This encodes CASSRGAGPRKNTEAFF.

V is TRBV5-6 and J is TRBJ1-4, with a tentative D call TRBD1 (6 bases). The CDR3 extends over 16 amino acids. Germline V gene sequence: CDR1 SGHDT, CDR2 YYEEEE. The ends were cut back, 4 bases at V and 3 bases at J, with 16 bases in the middle. For the CDR3, the DNA is TGTGCCAGCAGCCTGGGGACAACCGTCCCTAATGAAAAACTGTTTTTT. It codes for CASSLGTTVPNEKLFF.

This chain links TRBV24-1 with TRBJ2-1, with D possibly TRBD2 on 6 matching bases. The CDR3 has 15 amino acids. The V gene lost 3 bases and the J gene lost 11 bases, with 19 bases spanning the gap. Germline CDR1 KGHDR, CDR2 SFDVKD. CDR3 in DNA: TGTGCCACCAGTGATGCGGGGTCCGGACGGCATAAGCAGTTCTTC. This translates into CATSDAGSGRHKQFF.

V and J are TRBV5-6 and TRBJ2-1; D is ambiguous. The V end lost 0 bases, the J end lost 1 base, and 5 bases lay between the germline ends. The CDR3 has 14 residues. The V gene's germline CDR1 is SGHDT and CDR2 YYEEEE. The CDR3 is CASSLGTSYNEQFF. The CDR3 DNA sequence: TGTGCCAGCAGCTTGGGAACTTCCTACAATGAGCAGTTCTTC.

Comment on this clone: Lacking the conserved final phenylalanine or tryptophan, this CDR3 likely reflects a read error. The DNA is left out, because the CDR3 cannot be placed on it with certainty; the CDR3 is given as TCRdb lists it. The chain has TRBV21-1 and TRBJ1-1. TRBV21-1 represents a pseudogene. With termini counted, the CDR3 has 13 amino acids. This CDR3 is CASSKSENTEAFL.